Listed below are T cell receptor beta chains from one sample, sequenced in a study of T cells after posttransplantation cyclophosphamide. Measured with immunoSEQ multiplex PCR; TCRdb has only the in-frame clones, and not every one. The sample records under 75,000 clones, about 93% being singletons. Sequences were obtained from PBMCs. The receptors stem from a woman in her twenties or thirties in good health and a related stem cell transplant donor. The CDR3 runs from the conserved cysteine through the conserved F or W. Each record gives: J gene, clone size, D gene, V gene, CDR3 protein, CDR3 DNA. A D gene is named only where the DNA matches it firmly. Not every row has a clone size; where given, it reads once, few, many or a size class.

TRBJ2-5 . . TRBV4-2 CASSQDTETQYF TGTGCCAGCAGCCAAGATACGGAGACCCAGTACTTC
TRBJ2-3 . TRBD1 TRBV19 CASSSLPGQGLSDTQYF TGTGCCAGTAGCAGTCTTCCGGGACAGGGTCTATCAGATACGCAGTATTTT
TRBJ1-1 . . TRBV7-2 CASSSQGRTNTEAFF TGTGCCAGCAGCTCCCAGGGGCGGACTAACACTGAAGCTTTCTTT
TRBJ1-2 . . TRBV2 CASSESREVNYGYTF TGTGCCAGCAGTGAGTCCAGGGAGGTTAACTATGGCTACACCTTC
TRBJ2-1 . . TRBV2 CASSPGRNEQFF TGTGCCAGCAGCCCCGGGCGCAATGAGCAGTTCTTC
TRBJ1-5 once . TRBV18 CASSYNVQRPDLGQPQHF TGTGCCAGCTCATACAATGTCCAGCGCCCCGACCTCGGTCAGCCCCAGCATTTT
TRBJ2-7 . TRBD1 TRBV19 CASRPGQSSYEQYF TGTGCCAGTAGACCGGGACAGAGCTCCTACGAGCAGTACTTC
TRBJ1-2 . . TRBV7-9 CASSLLLTADGYTF TGTGCCAGCAGCCTCTTGCTGACGGCGGATGGCTACACCTTC
TRBJ1-1 . . TRBV7-6 CASSLEPKGTEAFF TGTGCCAGCAGCTTAGAGCCCAAAGGGACTGAAGCTTTCTTT
TRBJ1-2 few TRBD1 TRBV10-1 CASRSGGHGYTF TGCGCCAGCAGGTCAGGGGGGCATGGCTACACCTTC
TRBJ1-6 . . TRBV11-2 CASRDQGSSYNSPLHF TGTGCCAGCAGGGATCAGGGAAGCTCCTATAATTCACCCCTCCACTTT
TRBJ2-1 . . TRBV5-1 CASSLGKLHNEQFF TGCGCCAGCAGCTTGGGTAAGCTCCACAATGAGCAGTTCTTC
TRBJ1-2 . . TRBV6-5 CASREQGYNYGYTF TGTGCCAGCAGGGAACAGGGTTATAACTATGGCTACACCTTC
TRBJ1-1 . . TRBV18 CASSPAGRDNTEAFF TGTGCCAGCTCACCAGCAGGGAGGGACAACACTGAAGCTTTCTTT
TRBJ2-3 . . TRBV28 CASSLWAASTDTQYF TGTGCCAGCAGTTTATGGGCGGCTAGCACAGATACGCAGTATTTT
TRBJ2-7 once TRBD1 TRBV4-3 CASSPHGAGGSYEQYF TGCGCCAGCAGCCCCCATGGCGCAGGGGGCTCGTACGAGCAGTACTTC
TRBJ1-2 . . TRBV28 CASRIDRNYGYTF TGTGCCAGCAGGATAGACAGAAACTATGGCTACACCTTC
TRBJ1-2 . . TRBV11-2 CASSSFLNRGYTF TGTGCCAGCAGCTCCTTTCTTAACCGTGGCTACACCTTC
TRBJ2-7 . . TRBV4-3 CASSPPGGEQYF TGCGCCAGCAGCCCCCCGGGCGGAGAGCAGTACTTC
TRBJ1-1 . . TRBV7-2 CASSLLWGEAFF TGTGCCAGCAGCTTACTCTGGGGTGAAGCTTTCTTT
TRBJ2-3 . . TRBV28 CASSSTDTQYF TGTGCCAGCAGCTCCACAGATACGCAGTATTTT
TRBJ1-5 once . TRBV6-1 CASSEGGASNQPQHF TGTGCCAGCAGTGAAGGGGGGGCAAGCAATCAGCCCCAGCATTTT
TRBJ2-7 . TRBD1 TRBV7-6 CASSSTGPLGHEQYF TGTGCCAGCAGCTCGACAGGGCCGCTGGGGCACGAGCAGTACTTC
TRBJ2-1 . TRBD2 TRBV11-3 CASSLAGGQDEQFF TGTGCCAGCAGCTTAGCGGGGGGGCAGGATGAGCAGTTCTTC
TRBJ1-5 once TRBD1 TRBV2 CASSEARNRGTQPQHF TGTGCCAGCAGTGAAGCTCGCAACAGGGGAACTCAGCCCCAGCATTTT
TRBJ2-7 . . TRBV6-1 CASFNRDRLPPEQYF TGTGCCAGCTTCAACCGGGACCGATTACCGCCCGAGCAGTACTTC
TRBJ2-2 . TRBD2 TRBV4-2 CASSQVRGGPGELFF TGTGCCAGCAGCCAAGTACGGGGGGGCCCCGGGGAGCTGTTTTTT
TRBJ2-1 . TRBD1 TRBV27 CASSFFPRQGNNEQFF TGTGCCAGCAGTTTTTTCCCGAGACAGGGCAACAATGAGCAGTTCTTC
TRBJ1-3 . . TRBV7-6 CASSLSGWAGNTIYF TGTGCCAGCAGCTTATCAGGGTGGGCTGGAAACACCATATATTTT
TRBJ2-7 . . TRBV21-1 CASSSRDFSYEQYF TGTGCCAGCAGCTCCCGGGACTTCTCCTACGAGCAGTACTTC
TRBJ1-1 . . TRBV29-1 CSVGGRDTAFF TGCAGCGTTGGGGGGCGGGATACAGCTTTCTTT
TRBJ2-1 . . TRBV4-1 CASSRVGLDRLTYEQFF TGCGCCAGCAGCCGGGTGGGGTTGGACCGATTAACGTACGAGCAGTTCTTC
TRBJ1-3 few . TRBV5-1 CASSLGTSGNTIYF TGCGCCAGCAGCTTGGGGACCTCTGGAAACACCATATATTTT
TRBJ2-2 . . TRBV9 CASSVAVGTGELFF TGTGCCAGCAGCGTAGCGGTGGGCACCGGGGAGCTGTTTTTT
TRBJ1-2 . TRBD1 TRBV7-9 CASSGTAYGYTF TGTGCCAGCAGCGGGACAGCTTATGGCTACACCTTC
TRBJ1-6 . . TRBV6-5 CASTSGTIDSPLHF TGTGCCAGCACATCAGGGACTATTGATTCACCCCTCCACTTT
TRBJ1-2 . . TRBV6-5 CASGLIGGTF TGTGCCAGCGGGTTAATCGGGGGGACCTTC
TRBJ1-2 . . TRBV15 CATSRDLGGGYTF TGTGCCACCAGCAGAGACCTCGGGGGCGGCTACACCTTC
TRBJ1-1 . . TRBV29-1 CSVRVNTEAFF TGCAGCGTTCGGGTAAACACTGAAGCTTTCTTT
TRBJ2-4 . . TRBV4-2 CASSHFSSEIAKNIQYF TGTGCCAGCAGCCATTTCTCCAGCGAAATAGCCAAAAACATTCAGTACTTC
TRBJ1-6 . . TRBV2 CASSERETWNNSPLHF TGTGCCAGCAGTGAAAGGGAGACATGGAATAATTCACCCCTCCACTTT
TRBJ2-3 . TRBD1 TRBV6-5 CAVAATGGPDTQYF TGTGCCGTTGCTGCGACAGGGGGCCCCGATACGCAGTATTTT
TRBJ1-4 . TRBD1 TRBV7-8 CASSIGTGPNEKLFF TGTGCCAGCAGCATTGGGACAGGGCCTAATGAAAAACTGTTTTTT
TRBJ1-1 . . TRBV12-2 CASRLGGQGRNTEAFF TGTGCAAGTCGCTTAGGGGGACAGGGGCGGAACACTGAAGCTTTCTTT
TRBJ1-4 . TRBD1 TRBV5-5 CASSFGTGGEKLFF TGTGCCAGCAGCTTCGGGACAGGGGGAGAAAAACTGTTTTTT
TRBJ2-6 few . TRBV4-1 CASSGTRGDSGANVLTF TGCGCCAGCAGCGGGACAAGGGGGGACTCTGGGGCCAACGTCCTGACTTTC
TRBJ2-7 . TRBD1 TRBV4-2 CASSQVWDRGNEQYF TGTGCCAGCAGCCAAGTATGGGACAGGGGTAACGAGCAGTACTTC
TRBJ1-4 . . TRBV18 CASSPQAGGSTNEKLFF TGTGCCAGCTCACCACAGGCAGGAGGATCAACTAATGAAAAACTGTTTTTT
TRBJ2-1 . TRBD2 TRBV4-3 CASSQIAGDSYNEQFF TGCGCCAGCAGCCAGATAGCGGGGGATAGCTACAATGAGCAGTTCTTC
TRBJ1-1 . . TRBV6-1 CASSAGGYTEAFF TGTGCCAGCAGTGCTGGGGGTTATACTGAAGCTTTCTTT